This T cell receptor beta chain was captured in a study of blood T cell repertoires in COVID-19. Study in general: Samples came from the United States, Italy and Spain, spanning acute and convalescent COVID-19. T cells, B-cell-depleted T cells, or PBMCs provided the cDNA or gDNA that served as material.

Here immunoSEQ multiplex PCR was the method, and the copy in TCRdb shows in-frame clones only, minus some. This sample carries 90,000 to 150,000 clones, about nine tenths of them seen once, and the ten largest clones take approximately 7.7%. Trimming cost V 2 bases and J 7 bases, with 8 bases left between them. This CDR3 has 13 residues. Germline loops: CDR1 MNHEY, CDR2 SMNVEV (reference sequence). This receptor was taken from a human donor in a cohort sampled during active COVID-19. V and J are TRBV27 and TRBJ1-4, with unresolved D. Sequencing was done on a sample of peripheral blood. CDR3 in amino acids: CASSLAGGEKLFF. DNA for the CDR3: TGTGCCAGCAGTTTAGCCGGTGGTGAAAAACTGTTTTTT.